The entry below gives a single T cell receptor (beta chain) sequence along with its context. What it binds is unknown. The PCR made use of 60 Vbeta and 13 Jbeta primers. Only in-frame clones appear in the TCRdb table, and some are missing; sequencing was by immunoSEQ multiplex PCR. The sample has about 130,000 clones, roughly 70% seen once. This specimen belongs to a study of cytomegalovirus exposure and HLA in healthy donors. Germline-derived CDR1 and CDR2 are MNHEY and SVGAGI. The CDR3 is 15 amino acids. The V and J ends lost 6 bases and 6 bases, in that order; junction bases with no gene match: 10. Notes on the study in general: TCR association rates varied by HLA locus in a later analysis, with DRB1 highest and HLA-C lowest. Upon later analysis, HLA-associated TCR beta chains proved more clonally expanded than other, equally common chains.

The sequence was obtained from a woman aged 40 to 50 in good health and CMV-seropositive. Source material: PBMCs. The rearrangement uses TRBV6-5 and TRBJ2-2; 7 positions match TRBD2. The CDR3 nucleotides read TGTGCCAGCAGGGACCGTGGGGGGGGTTCCGGGGAGCTGTTTTTT. Protein: CASRDRGGGSGELFF.